This T cell receptor (beta chain) was sequenced during a study of blood T cell repertoires in COVID-19. The CDR3 has 12 amino acids. With 5 bases removed from V and 3 bases from J, the gap between germline ends came to 8 bases. Germline V gene sequence: CDR1 MNHEY, CDR2 SVGAGI. Original processing notes: Estimation of nucleated cell counts relied on the amplification of reference gene primers. Assay: immunoSEQ multiplex PCR; the TCRdb copy retains only in-frame clones and omits some. That table is the source of V, J and clone size, and D and trimming were worked out from the DNA. The sample carries about 110,000 clones, around 78% recorded once.

This receptor was obtained from a man at least 80 years old with COVID-19, enrolled during active disease. What was sequenced was peripheral blood. V and J are TRBV6-5 and TRBJ2-7; no clear D gene. The chain's CDR3 is CASSPNFYEQYF. The CDR3 DNA follows: TGTGCCAGCAGTCCAAATTTCTACGAGCAGTACTTC.